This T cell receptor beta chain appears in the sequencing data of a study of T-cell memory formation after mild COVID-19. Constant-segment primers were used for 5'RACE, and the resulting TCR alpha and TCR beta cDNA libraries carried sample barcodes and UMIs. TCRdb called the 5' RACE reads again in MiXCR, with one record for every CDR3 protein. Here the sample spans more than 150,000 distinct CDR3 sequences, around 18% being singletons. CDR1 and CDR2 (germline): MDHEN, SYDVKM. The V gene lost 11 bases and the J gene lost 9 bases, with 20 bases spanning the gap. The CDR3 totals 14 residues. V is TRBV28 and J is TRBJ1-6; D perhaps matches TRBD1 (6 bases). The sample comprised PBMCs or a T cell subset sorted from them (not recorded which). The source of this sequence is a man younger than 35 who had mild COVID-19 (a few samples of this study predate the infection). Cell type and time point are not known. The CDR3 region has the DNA TGTGCCGGCCGCTCACAGGGTTCGGGTTCACCCCTCCACTTT. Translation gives CAGRSQGSGSPLHF.